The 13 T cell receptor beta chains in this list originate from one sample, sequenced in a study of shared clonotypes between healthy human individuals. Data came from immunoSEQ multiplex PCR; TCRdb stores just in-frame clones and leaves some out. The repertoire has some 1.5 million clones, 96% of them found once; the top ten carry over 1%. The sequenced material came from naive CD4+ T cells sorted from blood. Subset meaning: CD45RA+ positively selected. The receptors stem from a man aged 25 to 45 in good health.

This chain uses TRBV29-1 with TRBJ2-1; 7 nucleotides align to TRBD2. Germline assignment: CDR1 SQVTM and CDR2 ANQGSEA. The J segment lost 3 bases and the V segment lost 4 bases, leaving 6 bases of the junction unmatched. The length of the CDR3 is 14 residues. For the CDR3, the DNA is TGCAGCGTTGTTGGGAGGGGCGGCTACAATGAGCAGTTCTTC. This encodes CSVVGRGGYNEQFF.

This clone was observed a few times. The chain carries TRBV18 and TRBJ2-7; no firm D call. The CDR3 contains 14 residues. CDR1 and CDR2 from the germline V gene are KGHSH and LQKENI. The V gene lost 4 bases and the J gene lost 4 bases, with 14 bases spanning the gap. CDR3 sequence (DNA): TGTGCCAGCTCACGAGGTTCACGAATGTACGAGCAGTACTTC. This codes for CASSRGSRMYEQYF.

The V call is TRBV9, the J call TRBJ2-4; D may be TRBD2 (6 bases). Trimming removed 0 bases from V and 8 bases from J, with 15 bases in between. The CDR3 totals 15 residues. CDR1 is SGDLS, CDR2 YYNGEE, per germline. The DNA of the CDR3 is TGTGCCAGCAGCGTAGCTACCGGAGGGCCGCACATTCAGTACTTC. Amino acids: CASSVATGGPHIQYF.

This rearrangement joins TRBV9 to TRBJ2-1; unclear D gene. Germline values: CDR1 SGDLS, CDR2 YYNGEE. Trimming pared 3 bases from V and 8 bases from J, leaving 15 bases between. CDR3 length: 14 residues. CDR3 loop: CASSAGLGLDEQFF. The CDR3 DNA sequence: TGTGCCAGCAGCGCAGGATTGGGTTTGGATGAGCAGTTCTTC.

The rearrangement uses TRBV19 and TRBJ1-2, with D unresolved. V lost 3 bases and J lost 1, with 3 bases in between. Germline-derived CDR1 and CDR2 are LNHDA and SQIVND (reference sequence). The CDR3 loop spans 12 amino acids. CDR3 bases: TGTGCCAGTAGTATCTATAACTATGGCTACACCTTC. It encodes CASSIYNYGYTF.

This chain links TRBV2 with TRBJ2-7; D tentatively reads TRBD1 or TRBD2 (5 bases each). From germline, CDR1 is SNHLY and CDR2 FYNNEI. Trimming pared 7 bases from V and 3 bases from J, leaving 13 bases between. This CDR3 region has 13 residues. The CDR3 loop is CASIPDSGYEQYF. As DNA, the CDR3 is TGTGCCAGCATCCCCGACAGCGGCTACGAGCAGTACTTC.

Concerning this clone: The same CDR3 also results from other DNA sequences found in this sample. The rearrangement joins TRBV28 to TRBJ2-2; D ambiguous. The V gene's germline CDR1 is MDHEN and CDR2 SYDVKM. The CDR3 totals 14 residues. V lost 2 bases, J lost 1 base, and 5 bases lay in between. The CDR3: CASSLLGNTGELFF. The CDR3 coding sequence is TGTGCCAGCAGTTTACTGGGGAACACCGGGGAGCTGTTTTTT. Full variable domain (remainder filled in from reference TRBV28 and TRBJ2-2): DVKVTQSSRYLVKRTGEKVFLECVQDMDHENMFWYRQDPGLGLRLIYFSYDVKMKEKGDIPEGYSVSREKKERFSLILESASTNQTSMYLCASSLLGNTGELFFGEGSRLTVL.

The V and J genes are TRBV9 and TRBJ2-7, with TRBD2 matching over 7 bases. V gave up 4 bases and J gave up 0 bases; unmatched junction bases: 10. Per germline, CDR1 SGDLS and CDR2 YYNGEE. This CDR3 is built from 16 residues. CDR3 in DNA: TGTGCCAGCAGCATAGGTGGGCGGGAGCCCTCCTACGAGCAGTACTTC. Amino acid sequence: CASSIGGREPSYEQYF. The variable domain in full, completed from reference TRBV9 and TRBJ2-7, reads DSGVTQTPKHLITATGQRVTLRCSPRSGDLSVYWYQQSLDQGLQFLIQYYNGEERAKGNILERFSAQQFPDLHSELNLSSLELGDSALYFCASSIGGREPSYEQYFGPGTRLTVT.

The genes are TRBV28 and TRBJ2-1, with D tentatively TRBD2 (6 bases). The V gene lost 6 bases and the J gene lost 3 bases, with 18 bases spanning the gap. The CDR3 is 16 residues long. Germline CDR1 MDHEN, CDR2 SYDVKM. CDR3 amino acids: CASRGKTGLRYNEQFF. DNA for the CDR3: TGTGCCAGCAGGGGGAAAACGGGACTCCGCTACAATGAGCAGTTCTTC.

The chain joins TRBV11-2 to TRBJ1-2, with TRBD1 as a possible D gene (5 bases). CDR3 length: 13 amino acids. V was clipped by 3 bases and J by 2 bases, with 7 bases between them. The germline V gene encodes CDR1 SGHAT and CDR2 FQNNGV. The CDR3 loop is CASSFEGNYGYTF. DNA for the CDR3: TGTGCCAGCAGCTTCGAGGGGAACTATGGCTACACCTTC.

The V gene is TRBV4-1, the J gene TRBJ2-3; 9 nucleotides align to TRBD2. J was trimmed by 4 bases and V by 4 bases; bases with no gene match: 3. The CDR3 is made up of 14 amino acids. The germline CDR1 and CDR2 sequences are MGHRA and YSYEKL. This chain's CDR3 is CASSLGTSSDTQYF. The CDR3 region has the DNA TGCGCCAGCAGCCTCGGGACTAGCTCAGATACGCAGTATTTT.

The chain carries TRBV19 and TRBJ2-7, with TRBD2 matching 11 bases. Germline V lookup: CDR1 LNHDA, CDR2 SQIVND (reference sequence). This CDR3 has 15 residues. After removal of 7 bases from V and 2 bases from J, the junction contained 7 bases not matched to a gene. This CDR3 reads CASTPGTSGTYEQYF. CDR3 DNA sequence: TGTGCCAGTACGCCTGGGACTAGCGGTACCTACGAGCAGTACTTC.

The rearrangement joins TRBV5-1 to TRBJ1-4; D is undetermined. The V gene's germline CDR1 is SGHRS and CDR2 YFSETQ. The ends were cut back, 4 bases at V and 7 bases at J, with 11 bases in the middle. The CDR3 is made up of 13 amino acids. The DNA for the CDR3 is TGCGCCAGCAGCCTAATTGGTGGTGAAAAACTGTTTTTT. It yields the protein CASSLIGGEKLFF.